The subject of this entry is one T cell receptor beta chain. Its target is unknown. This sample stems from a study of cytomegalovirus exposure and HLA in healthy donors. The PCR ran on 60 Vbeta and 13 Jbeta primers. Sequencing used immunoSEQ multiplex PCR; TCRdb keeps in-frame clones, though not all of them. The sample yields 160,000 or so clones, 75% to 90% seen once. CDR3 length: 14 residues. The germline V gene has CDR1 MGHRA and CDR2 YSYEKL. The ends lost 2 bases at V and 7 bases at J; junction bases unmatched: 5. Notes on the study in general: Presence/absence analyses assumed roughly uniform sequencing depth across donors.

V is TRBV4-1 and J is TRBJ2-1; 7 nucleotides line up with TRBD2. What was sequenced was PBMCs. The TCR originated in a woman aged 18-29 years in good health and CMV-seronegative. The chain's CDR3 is CASSQQRGFNEQFF. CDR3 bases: TGCGCCAGCAGCCAACAGCGGGGCTTTAATGAGCAGTTCTTC.